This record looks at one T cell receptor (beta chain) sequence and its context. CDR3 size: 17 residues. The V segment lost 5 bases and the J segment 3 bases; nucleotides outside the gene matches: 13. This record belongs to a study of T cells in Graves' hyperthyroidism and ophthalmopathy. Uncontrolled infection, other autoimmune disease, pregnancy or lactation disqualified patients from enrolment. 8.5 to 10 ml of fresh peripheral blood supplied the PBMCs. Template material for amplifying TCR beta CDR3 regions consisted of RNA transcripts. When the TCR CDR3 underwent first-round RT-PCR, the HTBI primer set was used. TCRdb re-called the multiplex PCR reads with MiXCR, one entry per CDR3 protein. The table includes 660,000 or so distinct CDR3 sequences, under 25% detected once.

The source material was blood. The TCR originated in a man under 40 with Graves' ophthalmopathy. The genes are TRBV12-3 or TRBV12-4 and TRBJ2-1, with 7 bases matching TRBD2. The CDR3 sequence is CASSTGSASGFYNEQFF. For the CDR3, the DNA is TGTGCCAGCAGTACAGGTTCGGCTAGCGGTTTCTACAATGAGCAGTTCTTC.